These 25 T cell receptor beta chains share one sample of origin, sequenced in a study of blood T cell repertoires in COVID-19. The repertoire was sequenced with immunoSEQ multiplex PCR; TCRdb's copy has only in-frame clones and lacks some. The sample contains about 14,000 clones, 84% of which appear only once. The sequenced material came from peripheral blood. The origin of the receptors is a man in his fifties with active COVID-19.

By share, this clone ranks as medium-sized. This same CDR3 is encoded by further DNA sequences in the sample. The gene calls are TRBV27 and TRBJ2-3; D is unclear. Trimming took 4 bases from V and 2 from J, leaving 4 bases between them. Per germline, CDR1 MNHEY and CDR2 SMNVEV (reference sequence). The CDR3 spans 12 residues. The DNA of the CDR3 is TGTGCCAGCAGTTATAACACAGATACGCAGTATTTT. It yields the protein CASSYNTDTQYF.

In DNA, the CDR3 is TGCGCCAGCAGCCAAGAAGAGGGATTCGGCGAGCAGTACTTC. As protein: CASSQEEGFGEQYF. This chain joins TRBV4-1 and TRBJ2-7, with D tentatively TRBD2 (5 bases). V was pared by 0 bases and J by 6 bases, with 12 bases between. Per the germline V gene, CDR1 is MGHRA and CDR2 is YSYEKL. The CDR3 covers 14 residues.

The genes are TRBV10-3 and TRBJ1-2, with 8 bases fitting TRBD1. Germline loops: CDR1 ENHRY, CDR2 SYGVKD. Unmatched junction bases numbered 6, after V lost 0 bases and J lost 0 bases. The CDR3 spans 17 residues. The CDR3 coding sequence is TGTGCCATCAGTGAGTCGAAAGGGACAGGTTCTAACTATGGCTACACCTTC. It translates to CAISESKGTGSNYGYTF.

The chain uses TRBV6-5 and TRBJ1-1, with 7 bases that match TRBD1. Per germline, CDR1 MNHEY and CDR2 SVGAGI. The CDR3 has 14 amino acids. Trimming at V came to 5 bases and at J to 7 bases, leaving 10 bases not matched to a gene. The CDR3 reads CASSRQGGGVEAFF. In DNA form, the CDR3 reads TGTGCCAGCAGTCGACAGGGTGGAGGGGTTGAAGCTTTCTTT.

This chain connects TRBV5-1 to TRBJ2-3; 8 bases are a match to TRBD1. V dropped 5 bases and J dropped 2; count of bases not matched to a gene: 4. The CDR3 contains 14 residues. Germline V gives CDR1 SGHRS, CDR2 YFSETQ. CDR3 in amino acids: CASSRDRPTDTQYF. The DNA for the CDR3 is TGCGCCAGCAGTCGGGACAGGCCCACAGATACGCAGTATTTT.

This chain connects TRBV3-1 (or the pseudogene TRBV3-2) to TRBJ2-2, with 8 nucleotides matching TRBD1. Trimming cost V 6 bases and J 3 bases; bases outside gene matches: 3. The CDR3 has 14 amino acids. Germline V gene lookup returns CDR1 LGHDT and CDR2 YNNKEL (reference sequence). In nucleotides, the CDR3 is TGTGCCAGCAGTCCACAGGGGGACACCGGGGAGCTGTTTTTT. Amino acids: CASSPQGDTGELFF.

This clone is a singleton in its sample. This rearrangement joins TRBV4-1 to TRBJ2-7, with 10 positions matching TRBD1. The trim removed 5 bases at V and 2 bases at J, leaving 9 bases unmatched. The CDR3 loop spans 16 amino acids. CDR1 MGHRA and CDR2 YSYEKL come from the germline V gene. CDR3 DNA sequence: TGCGCCAGCAGCATAAGTCCGGGACAGGGGCCCTACGAGCAGTACTTC. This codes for CASSISPGQGPYEQYF.

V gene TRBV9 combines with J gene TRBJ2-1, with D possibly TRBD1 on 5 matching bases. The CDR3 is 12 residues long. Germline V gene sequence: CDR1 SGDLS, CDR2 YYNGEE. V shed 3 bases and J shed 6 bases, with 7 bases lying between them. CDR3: CASSEGSNEQFF. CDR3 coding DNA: TGTGCCAGCAGCGAGGGGTCCAATGAGCAGTTCTTC.

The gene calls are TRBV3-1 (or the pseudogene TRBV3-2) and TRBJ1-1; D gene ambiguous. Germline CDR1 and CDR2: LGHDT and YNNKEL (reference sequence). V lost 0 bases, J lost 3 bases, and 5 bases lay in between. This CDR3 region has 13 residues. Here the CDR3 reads CASSQERYTEAFF. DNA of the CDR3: TGTGCCAGCAGCCAAGAGAGGTACACTGAAGCTTTCTTT.

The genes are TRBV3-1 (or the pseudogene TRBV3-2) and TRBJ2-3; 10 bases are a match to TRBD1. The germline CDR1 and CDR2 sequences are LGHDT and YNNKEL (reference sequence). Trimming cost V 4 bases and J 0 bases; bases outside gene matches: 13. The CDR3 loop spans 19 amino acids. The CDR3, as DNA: TGTGCCAGCAGCCTTCTCTACGGGACAGGGGATAAGAGCACAGATACGCAGTATTTT. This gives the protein CASSLLYGTGDKSTDTQYF.

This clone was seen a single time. The CDR3 protein is CASSFQTGKIEAFF. For the CDR3, the DNA is TGTGCCAGCAGCTTCCAGACAGGGAAGATTGAAGCTTTCTTT. The rearrangement links TRBV13 to TRBJ1-1; 7 nucleotides match TRBD1. Germline V gives CDR1 PRHDT, CDR2 FYEKMQ (reference sequence). The CDR3 has 14 residues. After removal of 3 bases from V and 7 bases from J, the junction contained 8 bases not matched to a gene. Combining the CDR3 with reference TRBV13 and TRBJ1-1 gives the whole variable domain AAGVIQSPRHLIKEKRETATLKCYPIPRHDTVYWYQQGPGQDPQFLISFYEKMQSDKGSIPDRFSAQQFSDYHSELNMSSLELGDSALYFCASSFQTGKIEAFFGQGTRLTVV.

CDR3 sequence (DNA): TGTGCCAGCAGTGAGTCGACAGGGGGAACTGAAGCTTTCTTT. This translates into CASSESTGGTEAFF. V and J are TRBV11-3 and TRBJ1-1, with TRBD1 matching 9 bases. The V gene end was trimmed by 6 bases and the J gene end by 5 bases; junction bases not matched to a gene: 7. Germline assignment: CDR1 SGHNT and CDR2 YENEEA. The CDR3 spans 14 residues.

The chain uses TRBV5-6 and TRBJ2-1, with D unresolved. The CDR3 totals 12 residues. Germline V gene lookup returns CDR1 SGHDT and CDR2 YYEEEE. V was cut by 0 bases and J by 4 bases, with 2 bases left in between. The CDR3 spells CASSLAYNEQFF. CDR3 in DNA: TGTGCCAGCAGCTTGGCATACAATGAGCAGTTCTTC.

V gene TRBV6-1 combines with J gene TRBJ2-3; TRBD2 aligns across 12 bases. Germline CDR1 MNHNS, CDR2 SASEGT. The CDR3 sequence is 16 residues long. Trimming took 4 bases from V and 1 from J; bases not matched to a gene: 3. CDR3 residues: CASSVLAGGGTDTQYF. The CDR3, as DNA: TGTGCCAGCAGTGTACTAGCGGGAGGTGGCACAGATACGCAGTATTTT.

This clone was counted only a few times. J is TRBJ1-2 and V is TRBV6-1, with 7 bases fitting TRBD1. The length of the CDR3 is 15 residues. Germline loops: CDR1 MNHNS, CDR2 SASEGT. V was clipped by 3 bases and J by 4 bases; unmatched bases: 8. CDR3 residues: CASSEWTGPSYGYTF. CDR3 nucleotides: TGTGCCAGCAGTGAGTGGACAGGCCCCTCCTATGGCTACACCTTC.

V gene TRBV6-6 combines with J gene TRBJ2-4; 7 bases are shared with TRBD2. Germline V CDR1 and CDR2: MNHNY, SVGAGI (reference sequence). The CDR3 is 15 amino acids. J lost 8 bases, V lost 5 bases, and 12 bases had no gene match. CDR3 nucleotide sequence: TGTGCCAGCAGTGATTCGACTAGCTCTGAAGACATTCAGTACTTC. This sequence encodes CASSDSTSSEDIQYF.

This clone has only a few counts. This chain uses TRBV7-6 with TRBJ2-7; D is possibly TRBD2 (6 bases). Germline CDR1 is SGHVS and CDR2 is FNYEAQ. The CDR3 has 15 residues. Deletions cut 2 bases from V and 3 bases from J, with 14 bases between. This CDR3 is CASSLMPGVSYEQYF. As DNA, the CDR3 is TGTGCCAGCAGCTTAATGCCGGGAGTGAGCTACGAGCAGTACTTC.

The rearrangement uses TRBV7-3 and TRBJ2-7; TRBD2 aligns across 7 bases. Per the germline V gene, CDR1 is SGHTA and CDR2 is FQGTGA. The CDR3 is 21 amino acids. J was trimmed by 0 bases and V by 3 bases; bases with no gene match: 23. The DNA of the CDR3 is TGTGCCAGCAGCTTCCGGGAGGAGGGGCTAGCGGTAGAGTCTTCCTCCTACGAGCAGTACTTC. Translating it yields CASSFREEGLAVESSSYEQYF.

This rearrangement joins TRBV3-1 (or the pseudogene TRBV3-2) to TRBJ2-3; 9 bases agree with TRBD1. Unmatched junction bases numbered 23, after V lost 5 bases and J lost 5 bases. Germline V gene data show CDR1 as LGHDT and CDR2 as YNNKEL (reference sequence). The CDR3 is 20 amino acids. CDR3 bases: TGTGCCAGCAGCAACAAGGGGGGGTGGCCGGGACAGGGTTTATTAGATACGCAGTATTTT. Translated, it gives CASSNKGGWPGQGLLDTQYF.

The CDR3 sequence is CASSQFGGVSYEQYF. For the CDR3, the DNA is TGTGCCAGCAGCCAGTTCGGGGGGGTCTCCTACGAGCAGTACTTC. This sequence joins TRBV3-1 (or the pseudogene TRBV3-2) and TRBJ2-7, with TRBD2 matching 8 bases. V lost 3 bases and J lost 0; bases outside the gene matches: 4. This CDR3 region has 15 residues. Germline V gene sequence: CDR1 LGHDT, CDR2 YNNKEL (reference sequence).

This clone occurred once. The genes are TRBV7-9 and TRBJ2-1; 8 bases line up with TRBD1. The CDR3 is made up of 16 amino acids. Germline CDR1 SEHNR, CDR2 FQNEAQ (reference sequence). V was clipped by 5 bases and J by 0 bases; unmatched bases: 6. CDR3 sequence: CASSNRDRSSYNEQFF. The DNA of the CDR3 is TGTGCCAGCAGCAATCGGGACAGGAGCTCCTACAATGAGCAGTTCTTC.

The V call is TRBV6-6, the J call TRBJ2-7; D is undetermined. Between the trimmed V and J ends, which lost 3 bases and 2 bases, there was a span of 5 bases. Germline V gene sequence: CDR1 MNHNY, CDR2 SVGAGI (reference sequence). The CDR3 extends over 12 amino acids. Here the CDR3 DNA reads TGTGCCAGCAGTTATAGCCCCTACGAGCAGTACTTC. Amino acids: CASSYSPYEQYF.

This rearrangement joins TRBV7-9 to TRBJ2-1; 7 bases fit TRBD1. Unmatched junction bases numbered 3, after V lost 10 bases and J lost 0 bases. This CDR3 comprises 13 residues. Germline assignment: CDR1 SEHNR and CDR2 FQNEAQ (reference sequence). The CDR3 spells CANGDSSYNEQFF. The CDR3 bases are TGTGCCAACGGGGACAGCTCCTACAATGAGCAGTTCTTC.

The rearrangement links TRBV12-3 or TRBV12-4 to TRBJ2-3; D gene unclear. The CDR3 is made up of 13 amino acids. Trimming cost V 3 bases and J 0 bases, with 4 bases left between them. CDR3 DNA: TGTGCCAGCAGTTTTCGGAGCACAGATACGCAGTATTTT. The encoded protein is CASSFRSTDTQYF.

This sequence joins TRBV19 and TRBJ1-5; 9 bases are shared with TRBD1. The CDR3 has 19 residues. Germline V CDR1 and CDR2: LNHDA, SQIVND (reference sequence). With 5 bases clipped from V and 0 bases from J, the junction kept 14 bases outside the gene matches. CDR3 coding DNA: TGTGCCAGTAGTCCCCCTAGCAGGACAGGGGATAATAGCAATCAGCCCCAGCATTTT. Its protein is CASSPPSRTGDNSNQPQHF.